Each of the 3 T cell receptor beta chains below was sequenced from the same sample in a study of blood T cell repertoires in COVID-19. Using immunoSEQ multiplex PCR, the repertoire was profiled, and TCRdb retains in-frame clones only, with some absent. The sample records tens of thousands of clones, 75% to 90% being singletons. The sequencing sample was made of peripheral blood. The receptors originated from a human donor in a cohort sampled during active COVID-19.

This clone was found a few times. One end of the junction varies from germline; a read error may be responsible. The chain is built from TRBV7-2 and TRBJ2-7; D is unresolved. Germline assignment: CDR1 SGHTA and CDR2 FQGNSA. The CDR3 spans 13 residues. The CDR3 bases are TGTGCCAGCACCTTATCCTTTCCCCACGAGCAGTACTTC. Its translation is CASTLSFPHEQYF.

The rearrangement uses TRBV2 and TRBJ1-1; D not resolved. Between the trimmed V and J ends, which lost 2 bases and 1 base, there was a span of 5 bases. The CDR3 sequence is 13 residues long. Germline V CDR1 and CDR2: SNHLY, FYNNEI. The CDR3 is CASSELENTEAFF. The DNA for the CDR3 is TGTGCCAGCAGTGAATTAGAGAACACTGAAGCTTTCTTT.

J is TRBJ2-5 and V is TRBV5-4, with a tentative D call TRBD1 (5 bases). Trimming removed 3 bases from V and 4 bases from J, with 19 bases in between. The CDR3 has 16 residues. Germline CDR1 is SGHNT and CDR2 is YYREEE (reference sequence). Here the CDR3 reads CASSSLYGASGETQYF. For the CDR3, the DNA is TGTGCCAGCAGCTCCCTTTATGGGGCTTCAGGAGAGACCCAGTACTTC. Using reference TRBV5-4 and TRBJ2-5 for the parts outside the CDR3, the full variable domain is ETGVTQSPTHLIKTRGQQVTLRCSSQSGHNTVSWYQQALGQGPQFIFQYYREEENGRGNFPPRFSGLQFPNYSSELNVNALELDDSALYLCASSSLYGASGETQYFGPGTRLLVL.